These 17 T cell receptor beta chains came from one sample sequenced in a study of human T cells and chemical hapten exposure. TCRdb recomputed calls from the RACE reads with MiXCR, one row per CDR3 protein. The table lists 150,000 to 200,000 distinct CDR3 sequences, roughly 15% of them singletons. Time point given: patch test 1, 2 weeks after DPC sensitization. Treatment of the sample: therapeutic diphenylcyclopropenone sensitization with weekly scalp DPC. Material: whole blood, obtained in connection with sensitization to the hapten diphenylcyclopropenone (DPC). Every receptor here comes from a woman in her twenties or thirties with alopecia areata. Some clones in this sample may be carry-over from other donors' samples.

The chain has TRBV7-6 and TRBJ1-5; D ambiguous. The CDR3 sequence is 15 residues long. Germline lookup yields CDR1 SGHVS and CDR2 FNYEAQ. V was cut by 5 bases and J by 3 bases, with 14 bases left in between. CDR3 protein: CASSQQSGNNQPQHF. The CDR3 DNA reads TGTGCCAGCAGCCAACAATCGGGTAACAATCAGCCCCAGCATTTT. Full variable domain (outside the CDR3, taken from reference TRBV7-6 and TRBJ1-5): GAGVSQSPRYKVTKRGQDVALRCDPISGHVSLYWYRQALGQGPEFLTYFNYEAQQDKSGLPNDRFSAERPEGSISTLTIQRTEQRDSAMYRCASSQQSGNNQPQHFGDGTRLSIL.

The chain employs TRBV4-2 and TRBJ1-1; 7 bases are shared with TRBD1. The V and J ends lost 4 bases and 3 bases, in that order; junction bases with no gene match: 2. Germline V gene lookup returns CDR1 LGHNA and CDR2 YNFKEQ. The CDR3 sequence is 13 residues long. The CDR3 here is CASSRDSYTEAFF. CDR3 DNA sequence: TGTGCCAGCAGCCGGGACAGTTACACTGAAGCTTTCTTT.

This clonotype has only a few counts. The chain employs TRBV7-3 and TRBJ2-2, with D perhaps being TRBD1 or TRBD2 (5 bases each). Looked up from germline, CDR1 is SGHTA and CDR2 is FQGTGA. The CDR3 length is 15 residues. V was shortened by 6 bases and J by 3 bases, with 14 bases between the two germline ends. The DNA for the CDR3 is TGTGCCAGCAGTCCCACCGGGGCCGACACCGGGGAGCTGTTTTTT. This encodes CASSPTGADTGELFF.

This clonotype was detected a few times. The V call is TRBV11-2, the J call TRBJ2-4, with TRBD2 matching over 7 bases. The V gene's germline CDR1 is SGHAT and CDR2 FQNNGV. With 0 bases clipped from V and 8 bases from J, the junction kept 7 bases outside the gene matches. The CDR3 contains 15 residues. This chain's CDR3 is CASSLDPGGRDIQYF. The CDR3 bases are TGTGCCAGCAGCTTAGATCCGGGAGGCAGGGACATTCAGTACTTC.

This clonotype has just a few counts. The rearrangement joins TRBV24-1 to TRBJ2-3; a weak D match, TRBD2 (5 bases). CDR3 length: 17 amino acids. V was trimmed by 3 bases and J by 2 bases, leaving 17 bases between them. Germline V gives CDR1 KGHDR, CDR2 SFDVKD. CDR3 sequence (DNA): TGTGCCACCAGTGATCCCCAGCAAGCCGACTACACAGATACGCAGTATTTT. Protein sequence: CATSDPQQADYTDTQYF.

The chain links TRBV7-2 to TRBJ2-3; D not resolved. The CDR3 runs 13 residues. V was shortened by 7 bases and J by 2 bases, with 10 bases between the two germline ends. Germline CDR1 and CDR2: SGHTA and FQGNSA. The CDR3 is CASTFRFTDTQYF. CDR3 nucleotide sequence: TGTGCCAGCACCTTCCGGTTCACAGATACGCAGTATTTT.

The V gene is TRBV29-1, the J gene TRBJ1-1; D is unresolved. Germline V gives CDR1 SQVTM, CDR2 ANQGSEA. The CDR3 loop spans 11 amino acids. Trimming shortened V by 5 bases and J by 0 bases, and 4 bases separated the two germline ends. CDR3 DNA sequence: TGCAGCGTTACACTGAACACTGAAGCTTTCTTT. It is translated as CSVTLNTEAFF.

Ten or more counts support this clonotype. This chain connects TRBV29-1 to TRBJ1-2; no reliable D call. The germline V gene encodes CDR1 SQVTM and CDR2 ANQGSEA. The CDR3 spans 11 residues. Trimming left V 3 bases short and J 0 bases short, with 2 bases between. The CDR3 coding sequence is TGCAGCGTTGAGTCTAACTATGGCTACACCTTC. Protein sequence: CSVESNYGYTF.

This clonotype was counted only a few times. The V gene is TRBV15, the J gene TRBJ2-1; D gene unclear. Trimming pared 0 bases from V and 1 base from J, leaving 10 bases between. The length of the CDR3 is 16 residues. Germline V gene data show CDR1 as LNHNV and CDR2 as YYDKDF (reference sequence). The CDR3 spells CATSRDVASSYNEQFF. The CDR3, as DNA: TGTGCCACCAGCAGAGATGTGGCGTCTTCCTACAATGAGCAGTTCTTC. The whole variable domain, filled in from reference TRBV15 and TRBJ2-1, reads DAMVIQNPRYQVTQFGKPVTLSCSQTLNHNVMYWYQQKSSQAPKLLFHYYDKDFNNEADTPDNFQSRRPNTSFCFLDIRSPGLGDTAMYLCATSRDVASSYNEQFFGPGTRLTVL.

In this sample, this clonotype turned up many times. J is TRBJ1-1 and V is TRBV20-1; 7 bases align to TRBD1. The CDR3 contains 13 residues. CDR1 is DFQATT and CDR2 is SNEGSKA in the germline V gene (reference sequence). V was pared by 5 bases and J by 3 bases, with 6 bases of the junction left unmatched. The CDR3 coding sequence is TGCAGTGCTCAGGAGGGGGCGCACACTGAAGCTTTCTTT. Its protein is CSAQEGAHTEAFF.

The chain uses TRBV29-1 and TRBJ1-1, with a weak D call TRBD1 (5 bases). From germline, CDR1 is SQVTM and CDR2 ANQGSEA. This CDR3 contains 13 residues. With 5 bases removed from V and 4 bases from J, the gap between germline ends came to 14 bases. Written as DNA, the CDR3 is TGCAGCGTTTTAGGGCAGGGTGGCACTGAAGCTTTCTTT. This sequence encodes CSVLGQGGTEAFF.

The chain links TRBV7-9 to TRBJ1-1; D gene uncertain. The CDR3 spans 13 residues. CDR1 and CDR2 from the germline V gene are SEHNR and FQNEAQ (reference sequence). Trimming took off 2 bases at V and 4 bases at J, with 8 bases between the two ends. CDR3: CASSLSSSTEAFF. The CDR3 bases are TGTGCCAGCAGCTTATCTTCGAGCACTGAAGCTTTCTTT.

The sample holds many counts of this clonotype. The J gene is TRBJ1-5, the V gene TRBV12-3 or TRBV12-4; 7 nucleotides match TRBD1. This CDR3 has 14 residues. The J segment lost 7 bases and the V segment lost 6 bases, leaving 9 bases of the junction unmatched. In DNA, the CDR3 is TGTGCCAGCAGATTGACAGGGACCAACCAGCCCCAGCATTTT. The encoded protein is CASRLTGTNQPQHF.

In its sample, this clonotype was seen a few times. The V call is TRBV29-1, the J call TRBJ1-1; TRBD1 might be the D (5 bases). Trimming stripped 6 bases from V and 4 bases from J, with 18 bases between. The length of the CDR3 is 14 residues. CDR1 is SQVTM and CDR2 is ANQGSEA in the germline V gene. The CDR3 loop reads CSVVRGTRSTEAFF. CDR3 nucleotides: TGCAGCGTAGTACGCGGGACCAGGTCCACTGAAGCTTTCTTT.

The V call is TRBV28, the J call TRBJ2-7; the match to TRBD1 covers 7 bases. Germline-derived CDR1 and CDR2 are MDHEN and SYDVKM. V gave up 8 bases and J gave up 0 bases; unmatched junction bases: 7. CDR3 length: 14 residues. CDR3 nucleotide sequence: TGTGCCAGCTCGGTGGGGACAGCCTCCTACGAGCAGTACTTC. Protein sequence: CASSVGTASYEQYF.

The chain joins TRBV5-4 to TRBJ2-3; TRBD2 aligns across 8 bases. The V gene's germline CDR1 is SGHNT and CDR2 YYREEE (reference sequence). The CDR3 extends over 16 amino acids. V lost 1 base to trimming and J lost 0 bases; unmatched junction nucleotides: 4. CDR3: CASSLKLAESTDTQYF. The DNA of the CDR3 is TGTGCCAGCAGCTTGAAACTAGCGGAGAGCACAGATACGCAGTATTTT.

This clonotype was detected only a few times. This chain uses TRBV18 with TRBJ2-1, with D possibly TRBD2 on 6 matching bases. V lost 1 base to trimming and J lost 7 bases, with 14 bases between them. This CDR3 is built from 15 residues. The germline V gene encodes CDR1 KGHSH and CDR2 LQKENI. The CDR3 spells CASSPRGEVSNEQFF. Here the CDR3 DNA reads TGTGCCAGCTCACCACGGGGGGAAGTAAGTAATGAGCAGTTCTTC.